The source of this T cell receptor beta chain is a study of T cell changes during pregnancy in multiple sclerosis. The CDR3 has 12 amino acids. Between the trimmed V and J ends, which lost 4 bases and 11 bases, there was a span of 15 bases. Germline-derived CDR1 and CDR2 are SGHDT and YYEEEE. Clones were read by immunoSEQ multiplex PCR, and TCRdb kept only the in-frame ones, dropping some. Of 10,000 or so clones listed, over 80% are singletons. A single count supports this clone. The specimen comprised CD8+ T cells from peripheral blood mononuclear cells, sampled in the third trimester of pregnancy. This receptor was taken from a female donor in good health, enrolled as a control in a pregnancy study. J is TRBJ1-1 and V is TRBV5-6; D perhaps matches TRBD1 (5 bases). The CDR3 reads CASSPGTHKAFF. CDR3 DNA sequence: TGTGCCAGCAGCCCGGGGACTCATAAGGCTTTCTTT. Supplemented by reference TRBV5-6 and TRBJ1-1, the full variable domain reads DAGVTQSPTHLIKTRGQQVTLRCSPKSGHDTVSWYQQALGQGPQFIFQYYEEEERQRGNFPDRFSGHQFPNYSSELNVNALLLGDSALYLCASSPGTHKAFFGQGTRLTVV.